This TCR beta chain comes out of a study of cytomegalovirus exposure and HLA in healthy donors (dated by TCRdb to the late 2010s). Regarding the study in general: An earlier analysis of roughly 630 of the donors reported roughly 300 Gb of sequence data and some 120 million unique TCR beta sequences from 150 million to 200 million T cells. About 330 gigabases of sequencing data and 75 million to 85 million unique TCR sequences made up an early release that covered over 550 HLA-typed donors. Of the roughly 400 genotyped donors, approximately 80% were placed in the genetic ancestry cluster associated with self-reported Caucasian donors. The study aimed to test whether cataloging public T cell receptors could reveal signatures of past pathogen exposure. Using immunosequencing, the study profiled T cell repertoires from 666 subjects and related those repertoires to cytomegalovirus serostatus. A separate validation cohort of approximately 120 different subjects was used in addition to the roughly 700-subject first cohort. High-throughput TCR immunosequencing, statistical association of individual TCRs with disease status, and machine learning were combined to predict cytomegalovirus infection status. To study patterns of TCR occurrence, a later analysis re-analyzed previously published TCR beta repertoires from more than 550 donors and added high-resolution HLA genotyping. The later analysis used no new phenotypic data to find candidate immune exposures, relying instead on TCR beta sequences and their occurrence across donors. An earlier analysis of 500 to 650 of the donors applied high-throughput TCR beta sequencing to assess whether each TCR beta V gene segment acted as functional or pseudogenic. Donor age, sex, ethnicity and CMV serostatus were compiled together with the repertoire data. In a later genetic analysis, genome-wide SNP genotypes for about 65% of the roughly 670 donors were used, and that subset was treated as a discovery cohort. Every discovery cohort repertoire had been produced on one sequencing platform. HLA typing included class I and class II loci at four-digit resolution. The number of typed donors differed by locus: about 629-640 for A, B, C, DRB1 and DQB1; approximately 530 for DQA1; 606 for DPA1; and roughly 490 for DPB1. A few DR-DQ haplotypes were treated as single units for association and clustering because of strong linkage in the cohort. Among about 400 genotyped donors of the cohort, an average of approximately 200,000 unique TCR beta nucleotide sequences was sequenced per donor, of which 15% to 20% were non-productive.

The cohort comprised approximately 700 healthy bone marrow donors. Cohort members were all nominally healthy when sampled, although unrecorded immune exposures were likely present. The donor was CMV seropositive and belonged to the group of 250 to 300 seropositive cohort members. Every donor gave a peripheral blood sample, and the peripheral blood mononuclear cells from that sample were used for TCR beta sequencing. Genomic DNA was extracted from the blood cell samples with the Qiagen DNeasy Blood Extraction Kit. What the study reported, not specific to this receptor: Because HLA typing was missing for some donors at each locus, association tests included only the typed subset. Some IMGT-functional V segments, including TRBV6-2 and TRBV6-3, could not be told apart with the 87-base-pair reads, so those segments were excluded. Strong co-occurrence of HLA alleles, especially DR and DQ, made assigning TCR associations to individual alleles difficult. Broadly in line with IMGT annotations, most TCR beta V segments showed up in productive rearrangements about 87% or about 30% of the time in an earlier analysis of several hundred of the donors. According to a later analysis, parvovirus B19, influenza, CMV and Epstein-Barr virus appeared linked to several top co-occurrence clusters. In a later analysis, TCR association rates were found to vary across HLA loci, with the most associated TCRs seen for DRB1 alleles and the fewest for HLA-C alleles. The sequencing pipeline was judged likely to have produced a cluster of highly shared sequence variants as a technical artifact. According to the authors, the approach could potentially be generalized to other disease states and immunological phenotypes. Most CMV-associated TCR beta chains appeared to be HLA-restricted in a later analysis, and the HLA associations seemed to be driven largely by CMV exposure. In vitro tests confirmed that a few of the cytomegalovirus-associated TCR beta chains recognize cytomegalovirus antigens. In a later genetic analysis, fewer N-insertions in productive TCRs were reported among donors in an Asian-associated ancestry cluster than the roughly 640-donor mean. Linkage disequilibrium might explain the correlated functional status among segregating V segments, but an unknown experimental factor could not be ruled out. Because counts were too low, seventeen rarely observed V segments, including chromosome 9 orphons, were left out of the earlier analysis of 500 to 750 of the donors. In a later analysis, over 15,000 TCR beta sequences were associated with specific HLA alleles at a false discovery rate of 0.05. V-gene and J-gene trimming of TCR beta chains was associated with a missense DCLRE1C variant in a later genetic analysis, and the association was replicated in an independent cohort. In the study, 164 TCR beta chains were listed as associated with cytomegalovirus. The cohort was sequenced for TCR beta chains only, and without alpha or paired-chain data the features that could be detected were limited. Sequencing depth was assumed to be roughly uniform across donors in the presence/absence analyses, though that assumption may not hold. In both the original and validation cohorts, the classifier was reported to diagnose cytomegalovirus status with high specificity and sensitivity. A further reported finding was that TCR beta sequences accurately predicted the HLA-A and HLA-B alleles for most subjects in the first cohort. The only immune exposure information available for the cohort was CMV serostatus. In a later analysis, HLA-associated TCR beta chains were found to be more clonally expanded and to have lower generation probabilities than equally common non-associated chains. Most TCR sequences were seen in very few donors, while some public TCRs were found in many individuals.

About this clone: The specificity of this receptor is unknown. Per-base quality was not reported, and no clone a single base away is much larger than it.

Taken from cysteine to phenylalanine, the CDR3 has 16 residues. The sequence is cut down to CDR3 DNA, 48 bases in frame from base 1. CDR1 and CDR2 (SEHNR, FQNEAQ) derive from the germline V gene (reference sequence). V is pared back by 5 bases and J by 4 bases, with 17 bases lying between the germline termini. Receptors were amplified or captured by the immunoSEQ multiplex PCR assay. The multiplex PCR relied on a mix of 60 forward primers for TCR Vbeta segments and 13 reverse primers for TCR Jbeta segments. The CDR3 region of rearranged TCR beta genes was amplified from genomic DNA by a multiplex PCR assay. The amplified TCR beta libraries were sequenced on the Illumina HiSeq System as 87-base-pair reads. Processing in the source paper ran as follows. In a later analysis, about 80 million unique TCR beta chains were counted across the 666 repertoires, and approximately 9.9 million of these chains were shared by at least two donors. To remove PCR and sequencing errors, raw reads were error-corrected and collapsed into unique sequences using a nearest-neighbor algorithm that merged closely related sequences. CDR3 sequences were aligned to IMGT reference sequences to assign V, D and J gene segments. For a sequence to be retained, at least a six-nucleotide match to both a V gene segment and a J gene segment was required. Rearrangements were called productive when the CDR3 lacked stop codons and stayed in frame with V and J; all others were non-productive. CDR3 was defined by IMGT convention, running from the second conserved V-encoded cysteine to the conserved J-encoded phenylalanine. The earlier analysis of a few hundred of the donors excluded any sequence lacking an unambiguous match to a single V gene segment. In an earlier analysis of approximately 590 of the donors, a V segment was called functional when productive rearrangements were above 56.7%, and segregating when the standard deviation between donors exceeded 5%. A statistical classification framework was built for diagnosing cytomegalovirus status from the catalog of TCR beta chain sequences. A later analysis assigned V and J genes by comparing TCR nucleotide sequences with IMGT/GENE-DB human TR gene sequences. Using the TCRdist pipeline, a later analysis assigned CDR3 sequences along with most-parsimonious VDJ recombination scenarios. In a later analysis, each TCR beta chain was defined by its CDR3 amino acid sequence together with its V-gene family, and reads lacking a unique V-gene family were excluded. As a way to deal with suspected cross-contamination and a sequencing artifact, a later analysis dropped approximately 590 nucleotide sequences that were highly shared and had low generation probability. For each public chain, a later analysis derived a clonal expansion index from normalized ranks of inferred template counts within each repertoire. In a later analysis, generation probabilities were computed using a VDJ recombination model fitted to out-of-frame rearrangements, and the results were checked against IGoR. Hypergeometric tests were used in a later analysis to score TCR-TCR, TCR-HLA and TCR-CMV co-occurrence, with a repertoire-size bias correction applied to the TCR pairs. False discovery rates were estimated in a later analysis by permuting HLA or CMV assignments 20 times. In a later analysis, co-occurring TCRs were grouped using DBSCAN, with TCRdist sequence similarity added in when clustering inside HLA-allele-positive subsets. Repertoires with fewer than 30,000 or more than 120,000 public chains were left out of co-occurrence clustering, as were about 5 repertoires with anomalous nucleotide sharing. TCRdb holds this immuneACCESS table with in-frame rearrangements only. Some clones are missing; in checked studies, unresolved V genes explain under half, and the rest has no known cause. For V, J and clone size, that table is used; D and trimming come from the DNA. Within this sample are 84,000 or so clones, with about three fifths of them counted one time only. The ten most abundant clones make up around 5.5% of the sample.

Sequencing was done on a sample of PBMCs. The V gene is TRBV7-9 and the J gene is TRBJ2-2; TRBD2 could be the D gene, as 6 bases match. This sequence originates from a woman aged 25-40 years in good health and CMV-seropositive. Read as DNA, the sequence is TGTGCCAGCAGCCGCAGACTAGGCGGTATCACCGGGGAGCTGTTTTTT. It specifies CASSRRLGGITGELFF.